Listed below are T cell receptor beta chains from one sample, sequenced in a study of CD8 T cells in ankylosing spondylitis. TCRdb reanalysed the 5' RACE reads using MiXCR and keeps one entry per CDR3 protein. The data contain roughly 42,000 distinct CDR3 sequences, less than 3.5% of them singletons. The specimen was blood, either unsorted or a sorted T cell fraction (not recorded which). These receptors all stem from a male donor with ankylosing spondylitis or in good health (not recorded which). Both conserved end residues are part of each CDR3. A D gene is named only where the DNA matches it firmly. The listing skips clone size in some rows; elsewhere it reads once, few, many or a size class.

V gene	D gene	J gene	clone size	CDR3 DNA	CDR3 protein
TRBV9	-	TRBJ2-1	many	TGTGCCAGCAGCGTAGCTGTAGGTAGATGGGACAATGAGCAGTTCTTC	CASSVAVGRWDNEQFF
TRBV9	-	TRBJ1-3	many	TGTGCCAGCAGCGTAGCACAGGGCCCTGGAAACACCATATATTTT	CASSVAQGPGNTIYF
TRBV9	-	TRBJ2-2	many	TGTGCCAGCAGCGTAGGGACAGACCCTACCGGGGAGCTGTTTTTT	CASSVGTDPTGELFF
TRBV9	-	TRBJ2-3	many	TGTGCCAGCAGCGTAGGGGGGTTGGATACGCAGTATTTT	CASSVGGLDTQYF
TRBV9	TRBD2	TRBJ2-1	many	TGTGCCAGCAGCATGGGACTAGCGGGATGGAATGAGCAGTTCTTC	CASSMGLAGWNEQFF
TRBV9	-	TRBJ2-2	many	TGTGCCAGCAGCGTAGCTCGGGCTGACGGGGAGCTGTTTTTT	CASSVARADGELFF
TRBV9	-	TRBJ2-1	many	TGTGCCAGCAGCGTTGGAGGAGTGGGGCTCAATGAGCAGTTCTTC	CASSVGGVGLNEQFF
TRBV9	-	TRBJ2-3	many	TGTGCCAGCAGCCCGGGGAGCGATACGCAGTATTTT	CASSPGSDTQYF
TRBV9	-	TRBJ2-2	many	TGTGCCAGCAGCGTAGCGGTTTCGGGGCGGGGAACCGGGGAGCTGTTTTTT	CASSVAVSGRGTGELFF
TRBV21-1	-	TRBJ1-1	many	TGTGCCAGCAGCAAAGAAAGGGTCCCCTCGCAAGCTTTCTTT	CASSKERVPSQAFF
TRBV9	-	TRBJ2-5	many	TGTGCCAGCAGCGTAGGGAACCAAGGAGAGACCCAGTACTTC	CASSVGNQGETQYF
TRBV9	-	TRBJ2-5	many	TGTGCCAGCAGCATCTCGACAGGTCTTTCTGCCCTTCATGGGGAGACCCAGTACTTC	CASSISTGLSALHGETQYF
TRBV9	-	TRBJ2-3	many	TGTGCCAGCAGCGTAGGTGTAGCGACTAGCACAGATACGCAGTATTTT	CASSVGVATSTDTQYF
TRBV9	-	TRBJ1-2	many	TGTGCCAGCAGTCGGGCCTTCTATGGCTACACCTTC	CASSRAFYGYTF
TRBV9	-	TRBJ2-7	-	TGTGCCAGCAGCCCGGGCCCTGAGTACGAGCAGTACTTC	CASSPGPEYEQYF
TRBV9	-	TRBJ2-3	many	TGTGCCAGCAGCGGGTTAGTGGATACGCAGTATTTT	CASSGLVDTQYF
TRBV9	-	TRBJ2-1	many	TGTGCCAGCAGCGTAGATTGGTCCCCGGCTGAGCAGTTCTTC	CASSVDWSPAEQFF
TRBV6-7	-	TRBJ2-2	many	TGTACAGATACCGGGGAGCTGTTTTTT	CTDTGELFF
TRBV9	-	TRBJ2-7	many	TGTGCCAGCAGCGTACACCCGGACCAAACGCTTTACGAGCAGTACTTC	CASSVHPDQTLYEQYF
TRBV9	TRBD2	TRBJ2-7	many	TGTGCCAGCAGCGTAGGGTTGGCTAGCGGGAGCTCCTACGAGCAGTACTTC	CASSVGLASGSSYEQYF
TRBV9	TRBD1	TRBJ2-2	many	TGTGCCAGCAGTTCTCAGACAGGGTCGAACACCGGGGAGCTGTTTTTT	CASSSQTGSNTGELFF
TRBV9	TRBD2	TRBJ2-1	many	TGTGCCAGCAGCGTAGACCCAGCGGGAGGTGAGAATGAGCAGTTCTTC	CASSVDPAGGENEQFF
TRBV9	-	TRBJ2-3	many	TGTGCCAGCAGCGTCACGCTGGGGGCGACAGATACGCAGTATTTT	CASSVTLGATDTQYF
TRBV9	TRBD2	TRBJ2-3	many	TGTGCCAGTGGGGCGAGGCGGGAGGGCCCCACGCAGTATTTT	CASGARREGPTQYF
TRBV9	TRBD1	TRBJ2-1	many	TGTGCCAGCAGCGCCACCGGGACAGGGGGAATGGGTGAGCAGTTCTTC	CASSATGTGGMGEQFF
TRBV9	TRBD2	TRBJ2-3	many	TGTGCCAGCAGCGCAGGGACTAGCGGGAGGGCCGCAGATACGCAGTATTTT	CASSAGTSGRAADTQYF
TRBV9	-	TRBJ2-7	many	TGTGCCAGCAGCTCACAAGGGGGGAGGTCGGTCGAGCAGTACTTC	CASSSQGGRSVEQYF
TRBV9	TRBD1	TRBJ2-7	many	TGTGCCAGCAGTGAGACAGGGATCAGCTCCTACGAGCAGTACTTC	CASSETGISSYEQYF
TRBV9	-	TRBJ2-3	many	TGTGCCAGCAGCGTAGTCCCTAGCACAGATACGCAGTATTTT	CASSVVPSTDTQYF
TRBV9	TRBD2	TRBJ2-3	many	TGTGCCAGCAGCCTCCGGACTAGCGGCACAGATACGCAGTATTTT	CASSLRTSGTDTQYF
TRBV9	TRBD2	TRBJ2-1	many	TGTGCCAGCAGCGTGACTAGCGGGAGGTCCTACAATGAGCAGTTCTTC	CASSVTSGRSYNEQFF